This TCR beta chain was identified during a study of T cell responses to AZD1222 COVID-19 vaccine (dated by TCRdb to the early 2020s). For context, the study as a whole: TCR sequencing covered 230 or so trial participants: 207 given two doses of AZD1222 and 26 given two doses of MenACWY control vaccine. Trial participants were enrolled by age into subgroups of 18-55, 56-69 and 70-plus years, and roughly 150, 30 and 60 TCR-sequenced participants, respectively, were included in these subgroups. The paper's findings and limits, for the study overall: In the small 56-69-year group, the increase in depth fell short of significance, most likely because of low power. Most participants were white British and females outnumbered males, and the authors suggested that clonal diversity may have been underestimated. Conclusions about previously exposed vaccinees are limited, since just six AZD1222 recipients were seropositive for SARS-CoV-2 at baseline. Nearly half of unique spike-specific TCRs reportedly recognized epitopes outside regions mutated in the B.1.351 and B.1.1.7 variants. The whole spike protein was spanned by vaccine-associated CD4 TCRs, and dominant responses were seen in regions 160-218 and 743-854. Spike-specific TCR breadth and depth rose significantly after two AZD1222 doses compared with day 0 and with MenACWY recipients. Because no samples from the day 14 peak response were available, repertoires could be characterized only after the peak T cell response.

The CDR3 goes from the cysteine to the phenylalanine over 12 residues. Only CDR3 DNA remains: 36 bases, in frame from the first base. Between the V and J ends, shortened by 3 bases and 2 bases respectively, the junction contains 3 bases. The CDR1 and CDR2 encoded by the germline V gene (reference sequence) are LGHDT and YNNKEL. The CDR3 regions of human TCRbeta chains were analyzed by immunosequencing. As for the authors' bioinformatics: TCRs in the repertoires were matched against a reference library of SARS-CoV-2-specific TCRs that had been generated with the MIRA antigen-specificity platform. Breadth meant the fraction of unique TCRs that were SARS-CoV-2-associated, whereas depth meant the fraction of total T cells that were SARS-CoV-2-associated. Using the MIRA data, each spike-specific TCR was assigned both to the spike region to which the TCR was reactive and to a CD4 or CD8 class. Log10-transformed breadth and depth values were compared by one-way ANOVA with Sidak's multiple comparisons tests. TCRdb stores this immuneACCESS table with in-frame sequences only. Part of the clones is absent; in the studies checked, under half of the shortfall reflects unresolved V genes, and no reason is known for the rest. That table is the source of V, J and clone size, and D and trimming were worked out from the DNA. Here the sample has tens of thousands of clones; 75% to 90% occur a single time. The ten largest make up about a sixth of the sample.

Interpreted using the paper, the time point label stands for: about 28 days (+/-7) after the second vaccine dose. AZD1222 recipients given second doses at about 4 weeks or at about 12 weeks were pooled, since spike-specific TCR depth and breadth were not found to differ between the two schedules. Samples from vaccinated people were obtained from the UK trials COV001 and COV002, which included a single-blind randomized controlled phase 2/3 trial of AZD1222 (ChAdOx1 nCoV-19) in healthy adults. Trial participant PBMC samples were collected at day 0 and day 28 after the second dose for TCRbeta chain sequencing. Of note for this clone: This clone's antigen is unknown. Base qualities are not at hand, and no much larger clone is one base apart.

The input for sequencing was peripheral blood, taken 28 days after the second AZD1222 dose. The rearranged chain carries TRBV3-1 (or the pseudogene TRBV3-2) and TRBJ2-3, with the D segment identity uncertain. This receptor was obtained from an adult who received the AZD1222 COVID-19 vaccine. The nucleotide sequence is TGTGCCAGCAGCCAGGTCACAGATACGCAGTATTTT. This translates into CASSQVTDTQYF.